The 30 T cell receptor beta chains listed next were all sequenced from one sample in a study of blood T cell repertoires in COVID-19. The assay was immunoSEQ multiplex PCR, and TCRdb's table has in-frame clones only and misses some. Among roughly 89,000 clones listed, 75% to 85% were seen once. The sequenced material came from peripheral blood. These receptors all stem from a woman aged 70-85 years with acute or convalescent COVID-19.

The V gene is TRBV27, the J gene TRBJ1-6, with D maybe TRBD1 (5 bases). The CDR3 totals 15 residues. From germline, CDR1 is MNHEY and CDR2 SMNVEV (reference sequence). Between the trimmed V and J ends, which lost 6 bases and 4 bases, there was a span of 13 bases. In nucleotides, the CDR3 is TGTGCCAGCAGAAGGGCGGGGGGATATAATTCACCCCTCCACTTT. Translating it yields CASRRAGGYNSPLHF.

This clone showed up just once. V usage is TRBV28 and J usage is TRBJ1-2, with TRBD1 matching over 10 bases. The CDR3 sequence is 14 residues long. CDR1 is MDHEN and CDR2 is SYDVKM in the germline V gene. J lost 5 bases, V lost 7 bases, and 7 bases had no gene match. This CDR3 reads CASTLTGGPYGYTF. The CDR3 DNA is TGTGCCAGCACCCTGACAGGGGGCCCATATGGCTACACCTTC.

V is TRBV15 and J is TRBJ2-7, with TRBD2 identical over 7 bases. With V trimmed by 0 bases and J by 3 bases, 14 bases remained unmatched. This CDR3 is built from 18 residues. The germline V gene encodes CDR1 LNHNV and CDR2 YYDKDF (reference sequence). The CDR3 DNA is TGTGCCACCAGCAGAGATTTAGGACTAGGAGTTTGGGGCTACGAGCAGTACTTC. This codes for CATSRDLGLGVWGYEQYF.

The chain joins TRBV5-5 to TRBJ1-5; D might be TRBD1 (6 bases). The CDR3 runs to 15 residues. Per germline, CDR1 SGHKS and CDR2 YYEKEE (reference sequence). V lost 3 bases and J lost 4, with 14 bases in between. CDR3 nucleotide sequence: TGTGCCAGCAGCTACGGACAGTTCGATAATCAGCCCCAGCATTTT. This gives the protein CASSYGQFDNQPQHF.

The chain carries TRBV7-6 and TRBJ1-1, with TRBD1 identical over 7 bases. Per germline, CDR1 SGHVS and CDR2 FNYEAQ. CDR3 length equals 17 residues. V was pared by 1 base and J by 0 bases, with 8 bases of the junction left unmatched. In nucleotides, the CDR3 is TGTGCCAGCAGCTTAGACATTCTGACAGGGATGAACACTGAAGCTTTCTTT. It translates to CASSLDILTGMNTEAFF.

The chain uses TRBV7-8 and TRBJ1-2; TRBD1 might be the D (6 bases). The CDR3 totals 15 residues. The ends were cut back, 0 bases at V and 3 bases at J, with 11 bases in the middle. Looked up from germline, CDR1 is SGHVS and CDR2 is FQNEAQ. In DNA form, the CDR3 reads TGTGCCAGCAGCTTAGCGACGGCAGGGGACTATGGCTACACCTTC. This sequence encodes CASSLATAGDYGYTF. The full variable domain, its missing parts supplied by reference TRBV7-8 and TRBJ1-2, is GAGVSQSPRYKVAKRGQDVALRCDPISGHVSLFWYQQALGQGPEFLTYFQNEAQLDKSGLPSDRFFAERPEGSVSTLKIQRTQQEDSAVYLCASSLATAGDYGYTFGSGTRLTVV.

This sequence joins TRBV6-5 and TRBJ2-1, with 7 bases matching TRBD2. CDR1 and CDR2 (germline): MNHEY, SVGAGI. J lost 9 bases, V lost 10 bases, and 9 bases had no gene match. The CDR3 contains 12 residues. The CDR3 nucleotides read TGTGCCACCGGGGGGTGGGAGTTTGAGCAGTTCTTC. It is translated as CATGGWEFEQFF.

The chain employs TRBV7-2 and TRBJ2-3, with 7 positions matching TRBD2. With 4 bases clipped from V and 1 base from J, the junction kept 5 bases outside the gene matches. The length of the CDR3 is 15 residues. CDR1 and CDR2 from the germline V gene are SGHTA and FQGNSA. Here the CDR3 reads CASSSLAGGTDTQYF. Written as DNA, the CDR3 is TGTGCCAGCAGCTCATTAGCGGGCGGCACAGATACGCAGTATTTT.

V is TRBV24-1 and J is TRBJ2-3; D is unresolved. CDR3 length: 13 amino acids. The V and J ends lost 3 bases and 4 bases respectively, with 7 bases between them. Germline lookup yields CDR1 KGHDR and CDR2 SFDVKD. The CDR3 is CATSDGVADTQYF. The CDR3 DNA is TGTGCCACCAGTGATGGAGTCGCAGATACGCAGTATTTT.

The J gene is TRBJ2-5, the V gene TRBV5-1, with 11 bases matching TRBD2. CDR1 is SGHRS, CDR2 YFSETQ, per germline. J gave up 1 base and V 0 bases, and 11 bases lay outside the gene matches. CDR3 length equals 19 residues. The CDR3 DNA is TGCGCCAGCAGCTTGGCCGTTCTAGCGGGGGGAGAAGGCCAAGAGACCCAGTACTTC. Translated, it gives CASSLAVLAGGEGQETQYF.

CDR3 in amino acids: CASSFISRGQGSGELFF. The DNA for the CDR3 is TGTGCCAGCAGCTTTATTTCCCGGGGACAGGGGTCCGGGGAGCTGTTTTTT. The genes are TRBV7-8 and TRBJ2-2; 10 bases map to TRBD1. Germline lookup yields CDR1 SGHVS and CDR2 FQNEAQ. The CDR3 has 17 amino acids. V was clipped by 3 bases and J by 6 bases; unmatched bases: 10.

V usage is TRBV30 and J usage is TRBJ1-6; perhaps TRBD1 as D (5 bases). Germline V CDR1 and CDR2: GTSNPN, SVGIG (reference sequence). The CDR3 covers 12 residues. V lost 4 bases and J lost 10, with 11 bases in between. Here the CDR3 DNA reads TGTGCCTGGAATGTGGGGCAATCACCCCTCCACTTT. It encodes CAWNVGQSPLHF.

The gene calls are TRBV9 and TRBJ2-2, with 11 bases that match TRBD1. The ends lost 2 bases at V and 5 bases at J; junction bases unmatched: 2. The CDR3 contains 15 residues. Germline-derived CDR1 and CDR2 are SGDLS and YYNGEE. The CDR3 spells CASSVGQGATGELFF. For the CDR3, the DNA is TGTGCCAGCAGCGTCGGACAGGGGGCGACCGGGGAGCTGTTTTTT.

The rearrangement uses TRBV10-3 and TRBJ2-5, with unresolved D. There are 15 residues in the CDR3. V lost 4 bases to trimming and J lost 1 base, with 13 bases between them. Germline V CDR1 and CDR2: ENHRY, SYGVKD. CDR3 DNA: TGTGCCATCAGTGCGTCGGCAGTCACCCAAGAGACCCAGTACTTC. It yields the protein CAISASAVTQETQYF.

The chain is built from TRBV4-1 and TRBJ2-1; 10 bases map to TRBD2. Germline V gene lookup returns CDR1 MGHRA and CDR2 YSYEKL. The length of the CDR3 is 16 residues. The V and J ends lost 3 bases and 7 bases, in that order; junction bases with no gene match: 9. The CDR3 is CASSHESGRARNEQFF. CDR3 coding DNA: TGCGCCAGCAGCCACGAAAGCGGGAGGGCCAGAAATGAGCAGTTCTTC.

The rearrangement links TRBV6-6 to TRBJ1-1; D is uncertain. The length of the CDR3 is 10 residues. V lost 8 bases and J lost 3, with 4 bases in between. The germline V gene encodes CDR1 MNHNY and CDR2 SVGAGI (reference sequence). CDR3 residues: CASADTEAFF. The CDR3 coding sequence is TGTGCCAGCGCAGACACTGAAGCTTTCTTT.

This clone was seen only a few times. The CDR3 coding sequence is TGCGCCAGCAGCCAAGATAGGTCAGGCCTCTATGGCTACACCTTC. Protein: CASSQDRSGLYGYTF. The rearrangement links TRBV4-3 to TRBJ1-2, with D unclear. Germline V gene sequence: CDR1 LGHNA, CDR2 YSLEER. The CDR3 runs to 15 residues. V dropped 0 bases and J dropped 4 bases, with 12 bases sitting between them.

The chain employs TRBV2 and TRBJ1-6; perhaps TRBD1 as D (5 bases). Germline values: CDR1 SNHLY, CDR2 FYNNEI. Trimming pared 1 base from V and 7 bases from J, leaving 8 bases between. The CDR3 has 14 residues. The CDR3 sequence: CASSEGGGNSPLHF. DNA for the CDR3: TGTGCCAGCAGTGAAGGCGGGGGAAATTCACCCCTCCACTTT. The whole variable domain, filled in from reference TRBV2 and TRBJ1-6, reads EPEVTQTPSHQVTQMGQEVILRCVPISNHLYFYWYRQILGQKVEFLVSFYNNEISEKSEIFDDQFSVERPDGSNFTLKIRSTKLEDSAMYFCASSEGGGNSPLHFGNGTRLTVT.

This clone was found once. This chain connects TRBV29-1 to TRBJ1-2, with 10 bases identical to TRBD1. The junction had 8 bases not matched to a gene; V was cut back by 2 bases and J by 5 bases. Germline CDR1 SQVTM, CDR2 ANQGSEA. This CDR3 has 15 residues. CDR3 in amino acids: CSVEFWDRGRYGYTF. CDR3 nucleotides: TGCAGCGTTGAATTCTGGGACAGGGGACGGTATGGCTACACCTTC.

This sequence joins TRBV29-1 and TRBJ2-5; 12 bases fit TRBD2. This CDR3 spans 15 amino acids. The V gene end was trimmed by 5 bases and the J gene end by 5 bases; junction bases not matched to a gene: 9. Germline V gene sequence: CDR1 SQVTM, CDR2 ANQGSEA. The CDR3 DNA reads as TGCAGCGTTTCTAGCGGGAGGGCCGAGGGGGAGACCCAGTACTTC. It yields the protein CSVSSGRAEGETQYF.

This chain uses TRBV7-2 with TRBJ2-3, with 9 bases lining up with TRBD2. Trimming cost V 2 bases and J 4 bases; bases outside gene matches: 1. This CDR3 comprises 14 residues. The V gene's germline CDR1 is SGHTA and CDR2 FQGNSA. The CDR3 DNA is TGTGCCAGCAGCTTAAGCGGGGGGCCAGATACGCAGTATTTT. This encodes CASSLSGGPDTQYF.

The CDR3 here is CASSPAYRGLALHF. The CDR3 DNA reads TGTGCCAGCAGCCCCGCATACCGGGGATTAGCCCTCCACTTT. The V call is TRBV6-5, the J call TRBJ1-6, with D unresolved. This CDR3 is built from 14 residues. Germline V gene data show CDR1 as MNHEY and CDR2 as SVGAGI. Trimming took off 6 bases at V and 14 bases at J, with 20 bases between the two ends.

This clone was counted a few times. The chain has TRBV30 and TRBJ1-1, with 10 bases lining up with TRBD1. The V gene end was trimmed by 0 bases and the J gene end by 7 bases; junction bases not matched to a gene: 2. Per the germline V gene, CDR1 is GTSNPN and CDR2 is SVGIG (reference sequence). The CDR3 has 13 residues. The CDR3 nucleotides are TGTGCCTGGAGTGTAGGGACAGGGGTTGAAGCTTTCTTT. Translated, it gives CAWSVGTGVEAFF.

Concerning this clone itself: This same CDR3 is encoded by further DNA sequences in the sample. V is TRBV9 and J is TRBJ1-1; unclear D gene. This CDR3 region has 15 residues. Germline V lookup: CDR1 SGDLS, CDR2 YYNGEE. The germline V and J ends were trimmed by 0 bases and 1 base, with 10 bases remaining between them. The CDR3 here is CASSVGSLGNTEAFF. CDR3 bases: TGTGCCAGCAGCGTAGGGTCTCTCGGGAACACTGAAGCTTTCTTT.

The chain combines TRBV12-3 or TRBV12-4 with TRBJ1-1; D remains unclear. Trimming left V 3 bases short and J 6 bases short, with 11 bases between. The CDR3 length is 13 residues. As DNA, the CDR3 is TGTGCCAGCAGTTTTTTAGGAGGCGCTGAAGCTTTCTTT. Its protein product is CASSFLGGAEAFF.

The rearrangement joins TRBV5-1 to TRBJ2-3; 16 bases align to TRBD2. V trimming: 5 bases; J trimming: 2 bases; junction bases outside the gene matches: 8. The CDR3 contains 18 residues. Germline V gene sequence: CDR1 SGHRS, CDR2 YFSETQ. The DNA of the CDR3 is TGCGCCAGCAGGACCGGGACTAGCGGGAGGGCTTCCACAGATACGCAGTATTTT. This translates into CASRTGTSGRASTDTQYF.

The J gene is TRBJ1-1, the V gene TRBV7-8; D gene ambiguous. V dropped 2 bases and J dropped 1 base, with 11 bases sitting between them. This CDR3 has 15 residues. Germline lookup yields CDR1 SGHVS and CDR2 FQNEAQ. The CDR3 loop is CASSLLAGRNTEAFF. DNA for the CDR3: TGTGCCAGCAGCTTATTGGCCGGGAGGAACACTGAAGCTTTCTTT.

This chain links TRBV27 with TRBJ2-1; 7 bases fit TRBD2. The V segment lost 3 bases and the J segment 3 bases; nucleotides outside the gene matches: 8. The CDR3 length is 16 residues. The V gene's germline CDR1 is MNHEY and CDR2 SMNVEV (reference sequence). CDR3 coding DNA: TGTGCCAGCAGTTTGTCTACGCGGGGGAGCTACAATGAGCAGTTCTTC. This translates into CASSLSTRGSYNEQFF.

The chain carries TRBV5-1 and TRBJ1-5; possibly TRBD1 for D (5 bases). Trimming took 2 bases from V and 7 from J, leaving 13 bases between them. Germline V CDR1 and CDR2: SGHRS, YFSETQ. The CDR3 contains 14 residues. In nucleotides, the CDR3 is TGCGCCAGCAGCTTAGACAGTCAGTGGCAGCCCCAGCATTTT. This sequence encodes CASSLDSQWQPQHF.

The chain combines TRBV18 with TRBJ2-2; TRBD2 matches 8 bases. CDR1 is KGHSH and CDR2 is LQKENI in the germline V gene. The CDR3 contains 15 residues. V lost 2 bases, J lost 4 bases, and 3 bases stayed unmatched. CDR3 in amino acids: CASSPAGGITGELFF. As DNA, the CDR3 is TGTGCCAGCTCACCAGCGGGAGGTATCACCGGGGAGCTGTTTTTT.